These 3 T cell receptor beta chains share one sample of origin, sequenced in a study of T cell changes during pregnancy in multiple sclerosis. This table comes from immunoSEQ multiplex PCR, and its TCRdb copy is limited to in-frame clones, with some not included. The sample yields roughly 72,000 clones, approximately 94% seen once. The specimen comprised CD4+ T cells from peripheral blood mononuclear cells, sampled before pregnancy. These receptor sequences come from a female donor with multiple sclerosis, enrolled in a pregnancy study.

The chain uses TRBV19 and TRBJ1-2; no reliable D call. This CDR3 comprises 13 residues. From germline, CDR1 is LNHDA and CDR2 SQIVND (reference sequence). The V end was cut by 1 base, the J end by 8 bases, with 11 bases between. The CDR3 DNA sequence: TGTGCCAGTAGTATAGTTCGGGGTGAAGGCTACACCTTC. It is translated as CASSIVRGEGYTF.

The rearrangement uses TRBV19 and TRBJ2-7; maybe TRBD1 (5 bases). Trimming shortened V by 7 bases and J by 0 bases, and 16 bases separated the two germline ends. Germline CDR1 is LNHDA and CDR2 is SQIVND (reference sequence). The CDR3 length is 15 residues. The CDR3 DNA reads TGTGCCAGTACGGTTGTGGCAGGGAACTCCTACGAGCAGTACTTC. Translation gives CASTVVAGNSYEQYF.

This sequence joins TRBV28 and TRBJ2-2; 8 bases align to TRBD2. Germline assignment: CDR1 MDHEN and CDR2 SYDVKM. CDR3 length equals 17 residues. V lost 2 bases to trimming and J lost 8 bases; unmatched junction nucleotides: 13. CDR3 sequence reads: CASSLGGAGGTLGELFF. The CDR3 DNA is TGTGCCAGCAGTTTAGGTGGGGCGGGAGGAACCCTTGGGGAGCTGTTTTTT.